This entry lists 18 T cell receptor beta chains sequenced from one sample in a study of T cell changes during pregnancy in multiple sclerosis. This table comes from immunoSEQ multiplex PCR, and its TCRdb copy is limited to in-frame clones, with some not included. Of tens of thousands of clones in the sample, about nine tenths were seen once. The sample in question was peripheral blood, obtained in the third trimester of pregnancy. Every receptor here comes from a female donor with multiple sclerosis, enrolled in a pregnancy study.

This clone was observed a single time. Here the CDR3 reads CSVTRTSGGFAEQYF. CDR3 sequence (DNA): TGCAGCGTTACAAGGACTAGCGGAGGCTTCGCCGAGCAGTACTTC. The rearrangement joins TRBV29-1 to TRBJ2-7; 10 bases are a match to TRBD2. V lost 5 bases, J lost 6 bases, and 13 bases stayed unmatched. Germline CDR1 reads SQVTM; CDR2 reads ANQGSEA. The CDR3 has 15 residues.

This clone was found a few times. The chain combines TRBV10-3 with TRBJ2-1; TRBD2 matches at 10 bases. Trimming cost V 4 bases and J 6 bases; bases outside gene matches: 6. The length of the CDR3 is 15 residues. The V gene's germline CDR1 is ENHRY and CDR2 SYGVKD. The CDR3 spells CAISAVLAGGNEQFF. DNA of the CDR3: TGTGCCATCAGTGCAGTCTTAGCGGGGGGCAATGAGCAGTTCTTC.

J is TRBJ1-2 and V is TRBV30, with 9 nucleotides matching TRBD1. Looked up from germline, CDR1 is GTSNPN and CDR2 is SVGIG (reference sequence). V shed 2 bases and J 4 bases; nucleotides not matched to a gene: 11. The CDR3 consists of 16 residues. The CDR3 reads CAWSRTGTGWSYGYTF. CDR3 sequence (DNA): TGTGCCTGGAGTAGAACCGGGACAGGGTGGTCCTATGGCTACACCTTC.

The V gene is TRBV14, the J gene TRBJ2-1, with D maybe TRBD2 (5 bases). V gave up 4 bases and J gave up 0 bases, with 7 bases separating them. Germline assignment: CDR1 SGHDN and CDR2 FVKESK. The CDR3 is 14 amino acids. The CDR3: CASSLTSSYNEQFF. CDR3 sequence (DNA): TGTGCCAGCAGCCTTACTAGCTCCTACAATGAGCAGTTCTTC.

The V and J genes are TRBV5-1 and TRBJ1-2; TRBD1 agrees at 7 bases. Trimming cost V 4 bases and J 5 bases; bases outside gene matches: 11. The germline CDR1 and CDR2 sequences are SGHRS and YFSETQ. The CDR3 is 15 amino acids. The CDR3, as DNA: TGCGCCAGCAGCGGAGGGACAGCGGGTCCTTATGGCTACACCTTC. Protein product: CASSGGTAGPYGYTF.

This sequence joins TRBV6-6 and TRBJ2-7; maybe TRBD2 (5 bases). The CDR3 is 12 residues long. Germline values: CDR1 MNHNY, CDR2 SVGAGI (reference sequence). With 4 bases removed from V and 3 bases from J, the gap between germline ends came to 7 bases. The CDR3 bases are TGTGCCAGCAGTTTTACTAGCTACGAGCAGTACTTC. Residues: CASSFTSYEQYF.

J is TRBJ2-2 and V is TRBV5-6, with D tentatively TRBD2 (6 bases). Trimming left V 1 base short and J 5 bases short, with 18 bases between. The CDR3 loop spans 17 amino acids. Germline-derived CDR1 and CDR2 are SGHDT and YYEEEE. CDR3 amino acids: CASSLSGAPLKTGELFF. In DNA, the CDR3 is TGTGCCAGCAGCTTGTCGGGAGCGCCCCTGAAAACCGGGGAGCTGTTTTTT.

This clone was seen a handful of times. This chain connects TRBV7-2 to TRBJ2-7; 8 bases agree with TRBD2. Germline CDR1 and CDR2: SGHTA and FQGNSA. CDR3 length: 14 residues. Losses at the gene ends were 2 bases for V and 6 bases for J; bases not matched to a gene: 6. As DNA, the CDR3 is TGTGCCAGCAGCTTATTCCAAGCGGGAGTCGAGCAGTACTTC. As protein: CASSLFQAGVEQYF.

This chain links TRBV27 with TRBJ1-3; D perhaps matches TRBD1 (6 bases). Germline CDR1 MNHEY, CDR2 SMNVEV (reference sequence). This CDR3 has 14 residues. V lost 3 bases and J 4 bases, leaving 10 bases between the germline ends. The CDR3 bases are TGTGCCAGCAGTTTGGGGGGGGCCGGAAACACCATATATTTT. It codes for CASSLGGAGNTIYF.

The chain employs TRBV7-2 and TRBJ2-4, with TRBD2 as a possible D gene (5 bases). V was shortened by 0 bases and J by 0 bases, with 9 bases between the two germline ends. Germline CDR1 is SGHTA and CDR2 is FQGNSA. This CDR3 is 16 amino acids long. This CDR3 reads CASSLARTLAKNIQYF. In DNA, the CDR3 is TGTGCCAGCAGCTTAGCCAGGACTTTAGCCAAAAACATTCAGTACTTC.

The V call is TRBV7-9, the J call TRBJ2-1; 8 nucleotides match TRBD2. Trimming removed 0 bases from V and 11 bases from J; junction bases left unmatched: 3. The germline CDR1 and CDR2 sequences are SEHNR and FQNEAQ (reference sequence). This CDR3 spans 13 amino acids. The chain's CDR3 is CASSLAGGGQQFF. CDR3 bases: TGTGCCAGCAGCTTAGCAGGCGGGGGGCAGCAGTTCTTC.

V and J are TRBV12-5 and TRBJ2-7; no reliable D call. Per germline, CDR1 LGHNT and CDR2 FRNRAP. The CDR3 extends over 16 amino acids. V was shortened by 6 bases and J by 3 bases, with 21 bases between the two germline ends. CDR3 in DNA: TGTGCTAGTGGCCCCCCTTTCTCGACGGAGAACTACGAGCAGTACTTC. Encoded protein: CASGPPFSTENYEQYF.

The chain employs TRBV7-2 and TRBJ1-2, with D perhaps matching TRBD1 (6 bases). V was cut by 1 base and J by 6 bases, with 15 bases left in between. The CDR3 consists of 15 residues. CDR1 is SGHTA, CDR2 FQGNSA, per germline. The CDR3 DNA is TGTGCCAGCAGCTTAGATAACAGGGCGAATGATGGCTACACCTTC. Encoded protein: CASSLDNRANDGYTF.

This chain joins TRBV19 and TRBJ1-1; D unresolved. V lost 3 bases to trimming and J lost 0 bases, with 5 bases between them. Germline loops: CDR1 LNHDA, CDR2 SQIVND (reference sequence). The CDR3 contains 13 residues. The CDR3 bases are TGTGCCAGTAGTATGTCCATGAACACTGAAGCTTTCTTT. Encoded protein: CASSMSMNTEAFF.

The rearrangement joins TRBV27 to TRBJ2-3; the match to TRBD2 covers 15 bases. V lost 5 bases, J lost 6 bases, and 9 bases stayed unmatched. From germline, CDR1 is MNHEY and CDR2 SMNVEV (reference sequence). The CDR3 has 17 residues. The CDR3 loop is CASSPLGLAGGSDTQYF. The DNA of the CDR3 is TGTGCCAGCAGTCCATTGGGACTAGCGGGGGGTTCGGATACGCAGTATTTT.

The chain employs TRBV29-1 and TRBJ2-5, with 13 positions matching TRBD2. V shed 5 bases and J 3 bases; nucleotides not matched to a gene: 9. The CDR3 is made up of 16 amino acids. CDR1 SQVTM and CDR2 ANQGSEA come from the germline V gene. The CDR3 bases are TGCAGCGTTCGGACTAGCGGGAGCTCTTGGGAAGAGACCCAGTACTTC. Residues: CSVRTSGSSWEETQYF. The full variable domain, in which reference TRBV29-1 and TRBJ2-5 provide the parts outside the CDR3, is SAVISQKPSRDICQRGTSLTIQCQVDSQVTMMFWYRQQPGQSLTLIATANQGSEATYESGFVIDKFPISRPNLTFSTLTVSNMSPEDSSIYLCSVRTSGSSWEETQYFGPGTRLLVL.

The CDR3 loop reads CASSARQAYNQPQHF. The CDR3 DNA follows: TGTGCCAGCAGCGCACGACAGGCGTATAATCAGCCCCAGCATTTT. This rearrangement joins TRBV21-1 to TRBJ1-5; the table names TRBD1, a call not compared with the DNA. TRBV21-1 is deemed a pseudogene. The CDR3 has 15 residues.

J is TRBJ2-7 and V is TRBV28, with 10 bases matching TRBD1. CDR3 size: 13 residues. Per germline, CDR1 MDHEN and CDR2 SYDVKM. The ends lost 3 bases at V and 7 bases at J; junction bases unmatched: 3. The CDR3 sequence is CASSLDRGWEQYF. The CDR3 bases are TGTGCCAGCAGTTTGGACAGGGGGTGGGAGCAGTACTTC.